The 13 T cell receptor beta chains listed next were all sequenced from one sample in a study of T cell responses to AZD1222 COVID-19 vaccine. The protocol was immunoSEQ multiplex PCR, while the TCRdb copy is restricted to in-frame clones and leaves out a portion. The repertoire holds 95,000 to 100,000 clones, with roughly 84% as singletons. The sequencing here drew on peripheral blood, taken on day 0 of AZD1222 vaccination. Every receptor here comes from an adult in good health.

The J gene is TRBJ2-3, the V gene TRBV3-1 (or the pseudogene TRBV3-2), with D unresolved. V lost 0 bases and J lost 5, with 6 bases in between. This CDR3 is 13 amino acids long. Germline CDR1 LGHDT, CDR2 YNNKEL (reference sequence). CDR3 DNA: TGTGCCAGCAGCCAAGATACTGTAGATACGCAGTATTTT. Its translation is CASSQDTVDTQYF.

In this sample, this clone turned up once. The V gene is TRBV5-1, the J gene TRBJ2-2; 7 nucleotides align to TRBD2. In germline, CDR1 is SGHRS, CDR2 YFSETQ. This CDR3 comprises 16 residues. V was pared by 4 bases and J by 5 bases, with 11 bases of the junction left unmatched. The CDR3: CASSPLPQRGTGELFF. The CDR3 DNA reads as TGCGCCAGCAGCCCCCTACCTCAGCGGGGTACCGGGGAGCTGTTTTTT.

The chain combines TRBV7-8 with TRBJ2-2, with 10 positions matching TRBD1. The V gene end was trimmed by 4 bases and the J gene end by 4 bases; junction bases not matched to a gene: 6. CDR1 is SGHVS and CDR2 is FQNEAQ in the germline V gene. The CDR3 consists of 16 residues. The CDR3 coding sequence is TGTGCCAGCAGCTACCGGGACAGGGGTATCACCGGGGAGCTGTTTTTT. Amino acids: CASSYRDRGITGELFF.

CDR3 in DNA: TGCGCCAGCAGCTTGGGGTCCTCACCCCTCCACTTT. Its translation: CASSLGSSPLHF. This chain connects TRBV5-1 to TRBJ1-6; no definite D call. V lost 0 bases to trimming and J lost 10 bases, with 5 bases between them. There are 12 residues in the CDR3. Germline CDR1 reads SGHRS; CDR2 reads YFSETQ.

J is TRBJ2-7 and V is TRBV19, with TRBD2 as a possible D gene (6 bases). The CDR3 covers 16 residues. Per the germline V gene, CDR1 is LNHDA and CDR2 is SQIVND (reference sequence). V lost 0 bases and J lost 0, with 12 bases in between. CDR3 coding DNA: TGTGCCAGTAGTATAGATGGCGGGACTCTCTCCTACGAGCAGTACTTC. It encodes CASSIDGGTLSYEQYF. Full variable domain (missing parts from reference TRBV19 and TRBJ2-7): DGGITQSPKYLFRKEGQNVTLSCEQNLNHDAMYWYRQDPGQGLRLIYYSQIVNDFQKGDIAEGYSVSREKKESFPLTVTSAQKNPTAFYLCASSIDGGTLSYEQYFGPGTRLTVT.

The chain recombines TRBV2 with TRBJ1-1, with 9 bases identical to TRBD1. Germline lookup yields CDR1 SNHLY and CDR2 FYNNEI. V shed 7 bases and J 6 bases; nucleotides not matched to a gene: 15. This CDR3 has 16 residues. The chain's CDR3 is CASTPIRTGVSAEAFF. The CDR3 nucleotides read TGTGCCAGCACCCCCATAAGGACAGGGGTCTCTGCTGAAGCTTTCTTT.

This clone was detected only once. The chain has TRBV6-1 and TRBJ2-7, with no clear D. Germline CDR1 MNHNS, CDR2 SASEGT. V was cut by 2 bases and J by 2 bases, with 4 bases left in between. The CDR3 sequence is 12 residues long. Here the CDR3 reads CASSEPAYEQYF. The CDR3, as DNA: TGTGCCAGCAGTGAACCCGCCTACGAGCAGTACTTC.

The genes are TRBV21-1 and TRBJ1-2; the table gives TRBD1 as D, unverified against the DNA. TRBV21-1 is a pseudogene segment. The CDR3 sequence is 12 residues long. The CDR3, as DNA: TGTGCCAGCAGCGCTACAGGGGTTGGCTACACCTTC. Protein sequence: CASSATGVGYTF.

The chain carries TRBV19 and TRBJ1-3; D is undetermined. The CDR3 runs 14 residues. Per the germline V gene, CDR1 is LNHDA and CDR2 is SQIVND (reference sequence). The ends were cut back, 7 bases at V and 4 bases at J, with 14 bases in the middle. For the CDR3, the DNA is TGTGCCAGTAAATTGGCAACCCGAGGAAACACCATATATTTT. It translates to CASKLATRGNTIYF.

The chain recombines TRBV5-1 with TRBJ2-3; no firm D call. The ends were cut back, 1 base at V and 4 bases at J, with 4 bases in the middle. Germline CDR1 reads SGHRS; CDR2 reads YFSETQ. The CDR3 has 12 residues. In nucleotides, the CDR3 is TGCGCCAGCAGCTTGTCCGCAGATACGCAGTATTTT. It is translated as CASSLSADTQYF.

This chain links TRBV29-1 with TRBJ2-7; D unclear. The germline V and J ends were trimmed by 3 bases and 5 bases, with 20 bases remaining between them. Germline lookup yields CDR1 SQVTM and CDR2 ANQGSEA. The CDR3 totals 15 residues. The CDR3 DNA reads TGCAGCGTTGAGTTCTCGGTGGGCCCTCTGAACGAGCAGTACTTC. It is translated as CSVEFSVGPLNEQYF.

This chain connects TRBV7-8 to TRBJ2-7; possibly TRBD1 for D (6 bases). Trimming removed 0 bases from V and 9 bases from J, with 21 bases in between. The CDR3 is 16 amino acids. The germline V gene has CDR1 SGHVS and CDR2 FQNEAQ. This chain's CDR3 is CASSLAAATGETRQYF. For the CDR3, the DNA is TGTGCCAGCAGCTTAGCCGCTGCGACAGGTGAGACGAGGCAGTACTTC.

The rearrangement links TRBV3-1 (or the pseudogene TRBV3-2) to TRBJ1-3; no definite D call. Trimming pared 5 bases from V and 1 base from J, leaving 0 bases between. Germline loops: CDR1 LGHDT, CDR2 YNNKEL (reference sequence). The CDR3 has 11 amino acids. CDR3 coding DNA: TGTGCCAGCAGCTCTGGAAACACCATATATTTT. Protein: CASSSGNTIYF.